This TCR beta chain originates from a study of shared clonotypes between healthy human individuals. Study-level points and caveats: Clonotype sharing among donors likely depends on sequencing depth. Relative to memory subsets, naive subsets generally showed larger estimated richness. In contrast to clonotypes shared by all four donors, non-shared clonotypes had lower generation probabilities.

The germline V and J ends were trimmed by 5 bases and 6 bases, with 20 bases remaining between them. This CDR3 has 14 amino acids. From germline, CDR1 is SQVTM and CDR2 ANQGSEA. Profiling relied on immunoSEQ multiplex PCR, and the TCRdb table lists in-frame clones only, not all of them. The top ten clones hold 0.3% of a sample with roughly 600,000 clones, 95% to 98% of them seen once. Terminally differentiated effector memory CD45RA+ cells were left out of the naive CD8 fraction, which was CD45RO-negative and positively selected for CCR7. On this clone itself: Its antigen is unknown.

The sample was naive CD8+ T cells sorted from blood. The receptor comes from a man aged 25-45 years in good health. V usage is TRBV29-1 and J usage is TRBJ2-7, with D hard to call. The CDR3 DNA is TGCAGCGTTTCCCCCCTCCAGCTCGGGCGCGAGCAGTACTTC. Protein sequence: CSVSPLQLGREQYF.